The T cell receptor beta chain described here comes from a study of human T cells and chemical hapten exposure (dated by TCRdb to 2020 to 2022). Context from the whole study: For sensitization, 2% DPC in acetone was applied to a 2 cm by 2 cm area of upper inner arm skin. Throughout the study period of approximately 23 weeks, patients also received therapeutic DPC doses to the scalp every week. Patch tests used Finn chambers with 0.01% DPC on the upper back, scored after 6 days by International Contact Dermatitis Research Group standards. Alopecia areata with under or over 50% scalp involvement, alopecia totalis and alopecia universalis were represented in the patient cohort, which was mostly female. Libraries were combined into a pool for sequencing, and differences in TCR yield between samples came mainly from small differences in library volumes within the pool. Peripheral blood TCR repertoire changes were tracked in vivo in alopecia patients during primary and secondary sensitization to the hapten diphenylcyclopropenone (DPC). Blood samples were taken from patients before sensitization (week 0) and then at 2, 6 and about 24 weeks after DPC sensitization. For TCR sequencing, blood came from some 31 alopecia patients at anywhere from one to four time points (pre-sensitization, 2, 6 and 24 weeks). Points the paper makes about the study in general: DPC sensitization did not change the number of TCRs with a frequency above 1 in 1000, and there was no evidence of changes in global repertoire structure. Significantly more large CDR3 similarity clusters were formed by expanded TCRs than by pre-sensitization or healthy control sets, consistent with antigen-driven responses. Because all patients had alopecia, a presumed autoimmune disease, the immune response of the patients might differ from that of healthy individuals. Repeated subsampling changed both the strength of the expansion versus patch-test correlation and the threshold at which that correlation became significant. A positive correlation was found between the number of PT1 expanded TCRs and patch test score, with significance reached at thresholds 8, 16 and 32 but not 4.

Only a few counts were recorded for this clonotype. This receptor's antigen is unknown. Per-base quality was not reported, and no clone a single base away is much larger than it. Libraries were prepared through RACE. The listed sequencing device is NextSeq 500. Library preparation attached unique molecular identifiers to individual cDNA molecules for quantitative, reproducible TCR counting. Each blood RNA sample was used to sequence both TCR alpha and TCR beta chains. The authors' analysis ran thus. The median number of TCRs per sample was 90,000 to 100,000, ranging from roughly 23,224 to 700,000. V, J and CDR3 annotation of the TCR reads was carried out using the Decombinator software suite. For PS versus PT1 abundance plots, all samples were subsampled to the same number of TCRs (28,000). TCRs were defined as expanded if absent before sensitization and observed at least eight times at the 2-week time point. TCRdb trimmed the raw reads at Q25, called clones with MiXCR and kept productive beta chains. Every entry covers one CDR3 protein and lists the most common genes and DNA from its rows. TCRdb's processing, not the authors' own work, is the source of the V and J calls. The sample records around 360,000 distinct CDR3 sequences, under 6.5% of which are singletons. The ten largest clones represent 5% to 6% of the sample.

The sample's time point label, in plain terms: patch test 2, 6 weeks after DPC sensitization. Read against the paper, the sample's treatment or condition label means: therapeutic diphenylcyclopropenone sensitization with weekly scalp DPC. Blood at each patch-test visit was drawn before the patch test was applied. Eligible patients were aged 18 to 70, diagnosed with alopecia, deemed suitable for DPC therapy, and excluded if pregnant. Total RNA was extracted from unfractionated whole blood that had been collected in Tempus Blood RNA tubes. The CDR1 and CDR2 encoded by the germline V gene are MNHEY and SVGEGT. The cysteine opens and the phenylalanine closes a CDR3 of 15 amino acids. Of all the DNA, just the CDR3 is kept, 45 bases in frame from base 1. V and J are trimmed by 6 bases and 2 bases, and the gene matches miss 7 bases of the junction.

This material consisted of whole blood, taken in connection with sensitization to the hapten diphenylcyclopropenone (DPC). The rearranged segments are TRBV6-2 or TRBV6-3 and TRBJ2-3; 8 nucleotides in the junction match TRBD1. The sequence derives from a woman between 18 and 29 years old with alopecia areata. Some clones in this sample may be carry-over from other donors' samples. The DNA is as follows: TGTGCCAGCAGCCGAGGACAGGGATACACAGATACGCAGTATTTT. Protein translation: CASSRGQGYTDTQYF.